This T cell receptor beta chain was identified in a study of blood T cell repertoires in COVID-19. Across the whole study: PBMCs, B-cell-depleted T cells, or T cells provided the cDNA or gDNA that made up the material.

Per the study methods: Reference gene primer amplification yielded estimated nucleated cell counts. TCRdb's table, derived via immunoSEQ multiplex PCR, lists solely in-frame clones and lacks some. From that table come the V and J calls and clone size; the DNA was used to work out D and trimming. The data show about 120,000 clones, around 80% seen once. The CDR3 is made up of 14 amino acids. With 6 bases removed from V and 5 bases from J, the gap between germline ends came to 16 bases. Germline V CDR1 and CDR2: SGHTA, FQGTGA. Sequenced input: peripheral blood. The TCR was taken from a woman aged 80 or over with acute or convalescent COVID-19. The genes are TRBV7-3 and TRBJ1-1; TRBD1 might be the D (6 bases). The DNA of the CDR3 is TGTGCCAGCAGGGAGAAAGGGGGTTGGACTGAAGCTTTCTTT. Residues: CASREKGGWTEAFF.